Listed below are T cell receptor beta chains from one sample, sequenced in a study of prognosis after radiotherapy for stage I lung cancer. TCRdb processed the multiplex PCR reads anew with MiXCR; each CDR3 protein has one entry. The table includes some 39,000 distinct CDR3 sequences, approximately 25% detected once. The sample consisted of PBMCs, taken before or after stereotactic body radiation therapy (not recorded which). These receptors were collected from a donor over 45 with non-small cell lung cancer. Each CDR3 is given with its conserved first and last residue. Each record gives: CDR3 protein, J gene, D gene, V gene. A D gene is named only where the DNA matches it firmly.

CDR3 protein: CASSFNLRPTGELFF
J gene: TRBJ2-2
D gene: NA
V gene: TRBV5-6

CDR3 protein: CASSLAGTGVYEQYF
J gene: TRBJ2-7
D gene: TRBD1
V gene: TRBV7-2

CDR3 protein: CATSRGQGEYEQYF
J gene: TRBJ2-7
D gene: TRBD1
V gene: TRBV15

CDR3 protein: CASSLSVGTGARNEQFF
J gene: TRBJ2-1
D gene: TRBD1
V gene: TRBV12-3/TRBV12-4

CDR3 protein: CASSYSGAGDYEQYF
J gene: TRBJ2-7
D gene: NA
V gene: TRBV6-5

CDR3 protein: CASILGPATNEQFF
J gene: TRBJ2-1
D gene: NA
V gene: TRBV11-3

CDR3 protein: CASSIILGDPYNEQFF
J gene: NA
D gene: NA
V gene: TRBV19

CDR3 protein: CAIWEPKTDHSGNTIYF
J gene: TRBJ1-3
D gene: NA
V gene: TRBV10-3

CDR3 protein: CASKKTDGVNTEAFF
J gene: TRBJ1-1
D gene: NA
V gene: TRBV5-1

CDR3 protein: CASSLISGVTYNEQFF
J gene: TRBJ2-1
D gene: TRBD2
V gene: TRBV7-3

CDR3 protein: CASRLAGGTDTQYF
J gene: TRBJ2-3
D gene: TRBD2
V gene: TRBV6-1

CDR3 protein: CASSPYQETQYF
J gene: TRBJ2-5
D gene: NA
V gene: TRBV6-1

CDR3 protein: CASSRTGNSGNTIYF
J gene: TRBJ1-3
D gene: NA
V gene: TRBV5-1

CDR3 protein: CSASDPGQGATEAFF
J gene: TRBJ1-1
D gene: TRBD1
V gene: TRBV20-1

CDR3 protein: CASRTTGTETQYF
J gene: TRBJ2-5
D gene: NA
V gene: TRBV6-1

CDR3 protein: CASSVGGTGDYEQYF
J gene: TRBJ2-7
D gene: TRBD1
V gene: TRBV9

CDR3 protein: CASSKTWGANVLTF
J gene: TRBJ2-6
D gene: NA
V gene: TRBV18